A single sample is the source of the 9 T cell receptor beta chains below, sequenced in a study of shared clonotypes between healthy human individuals (dated by TCRdb to the early 2020s). The library was produced with the immunoSEQ multiplex PCR assay. TCRdb stores this immuneACCESS table with in-frame sequences only. Part of the clones is absent; in the studies checked, under half of the shortfall reflects unresolved V genes, and no reason is known for the rest. The sample table records around 2.3 million clones; approximately 94% of these occur just once. Clones ranked in the top ten supply roughly 0.13% of the sample. The specimen sequenced was naive CD4+ T cells sorted from blood. This specimen's cell subset or site label, interpreted: CD45RA+ positively selected. These receptors originate from a man between 18 and 29 years old in good health.

This clone came up a few times. The chain employs TRBV4-2 and TRBJ1-6; D gene unclear. The germline V and J ends were trimmed by 0 bases and 10 bases, with 4 bases remaining between them. The CDR3 totals 12 residues. CDR1 LGHNA and CDR2 YNFKEQ come from the germline V gene. CDR3 bases: TGTGCCAGCAGCCAAGATTCCTCACCCCTCCACTTT. It specifies CASSQDSSPLHF.

The gene calls are TRBV10-3 and TRBJ2-5; the match to TRBD1 covers 9 bases. CDR3 length: 14 residues. Looked up from germline, CDR1 is ENHRY and CDR2 is SYGVKD. After removal of 3 bases from V and 3 bases from J, the junction contained 2 bases not matched to a gene. The CDR3 DNA follows: TGTGCCATCAGTGACGGACAGGGGAAAGAGACCCAGTACTTC. Translation gives CAISDGQGKETQYF.

The chain uses TRBV12-5 and TRBJ2-2; D not resolved. The CDR3 sequence is 16 residues long. V was cut by 6 bases and J by 6 bases, with 20 bases left in between. The germline CDR1 and CDR2 sequences are LGHNT and FRNRAP. The CDR3 reads CASGPFRATTPGELFF. In DNA, the CDR3 is TGTGCTAGTGGGCCGTTCCGGGCCACGACCCCCGGGGAGCTGTTTTTT.

The genes are TRBV28 and TRBJ2-7, with D perhaps matching TRBD2 (7 bases). Trimming shortened V by 5 bases and J by 2 bases, and 16 bases separated the two germline ends. CDR3 length: 15 amino acids. CDR1 is MDHEN, CDR2 SYDVKM, per germline. The CDR3 reads CASSVGGAGAYEQYF. The CDR3 DNA reads as TGTGCCAGCAGTGTAGGGGGGGCAGGGGCCTACGAGCAGTACTTC. The complete variable domain, with remaining parts taken from reference TRBV28 and TRBJ2-7, reads DVKVTQSSRYLVKRTGEKVFLECVQDMDHENMFWYRQDPGLGLRLIYFSYDVKMKEKGDIPEGYSVSREKKERFSLILESASTNQTSMYLCASSVGGAGAYEQYFGPGTRLTVT.

The rearrangement uses TRBV6-1 and TRBJ2-5; 12 positions match TRBD1. This CDR3 has 14 residues. The V gene's germline CDR1 is MNHNS and CDR2 SASEGT. CDR3 amino acids: CAAGTGGLGETQYF. As DNA, the CDR3 is TGTGCGGCTGGGACAGGGGGCCTAGGAGAGACCCAGTACTTC.

The V call is TRBV28, the J call TRBJ1-5; D is ambiguous. With 8 bases removed from V and 9 bases from J, the gap between germline ends came to 17 bases. Germline-derived CDR1 and CDR2 are MDHEN and SYDVKM. The CDR3 has 13 residues. The CDR3 DNA follows: TGTGCCAGCGGCAGCCAGAAGATGCGGCCCCAGCATTTT. This sequence encodes CASGSQKMRPQHF.

This rearrangement joins TRBV28 to TRBJ2-7; TRBD1 matches at 10 bases. Trimming took 5 bases from V and 2 from J; bases not matched to a gene: 0. Germline V gives CDR1 MDHEN, CDR2 SYDVKM. The CDR3 has 13 amino acids. The CDR3 region has the DNA TGTGCCAGCAGTGGGACAGGGGCCTACGAGCAGTACTTC. This translates into CASSGTGAYEQYF.

This chain uses TRBV15 with TRBJ2-7; 9 nucleotides match TRBD2. V gave up 4 bases and J gave up 3 bases; unmatched junction bases: 4. Germline V lookup: CDR1 LNHNV, CDR2 YYDKDF (reference sequence). The CDR3 runs to 14 residues. CDR3 DNA sequence: TGTGCCACCAGCAATAGCGGGAGAGTCTACGAGCAGTACTTC. Its protein product is CATSNSGRVYEQYF.

The gene calls are TRBV7-6 and TRBJ1-5; maybe TRBD1 (5 bases). V dropped 5 bases and J dropped 0 bases, with 29 bases sitting between them. The CDR3 has 21 residues. CDR1 and CDR2 from the germline V gene are SGHVS and FNYEAQ. CDR3 in DNA: TGTGCCAGCAGCCCAACGACGGGACCCACCCATCACATGTTTAGCAATCAGCCCCAGCATTTT. It yields the protein CASSPTTGPTHHMFSNQPQHF.